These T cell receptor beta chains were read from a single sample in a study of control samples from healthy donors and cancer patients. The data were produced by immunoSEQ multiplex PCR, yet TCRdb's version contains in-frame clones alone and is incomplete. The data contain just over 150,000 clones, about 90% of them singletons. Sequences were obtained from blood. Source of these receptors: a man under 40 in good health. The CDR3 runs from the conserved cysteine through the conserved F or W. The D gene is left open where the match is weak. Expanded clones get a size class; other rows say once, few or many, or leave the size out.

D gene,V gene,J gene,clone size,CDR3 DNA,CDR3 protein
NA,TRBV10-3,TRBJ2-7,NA,TGTGCCATCATGCCGGGAGTCCCCTACGAGCAGTACTTC,CAIMPGVPYEQYF
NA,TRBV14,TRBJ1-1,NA,TGTGCCAGCAGCCACCCGACAGGCGTGAGCACTGAAGCTTTCTTT,CASSHPTGVSTEAFF
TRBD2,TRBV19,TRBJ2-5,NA,TGTGCCAGTAGTTCTCTGGAAGCGGGAGGGCTAGAGACCCAGTACTTC,CASSSLEAGGLETQYF
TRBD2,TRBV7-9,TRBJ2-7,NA,TGTGCTTACAATGGGGAGGGCGACGAGCAGTACTTC,CAYNGEGDEQYF
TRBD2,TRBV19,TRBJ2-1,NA,TGTGCCAGTAGTATAAGCGGGAGGGCCATCAATGAGCAGTTCTTC,CASSISGRAINEQFF
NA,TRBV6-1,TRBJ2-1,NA,TGTGCCAGCAGTGAAGGGTTGCAGCAGTTCTTC,CASSEGLQQFF
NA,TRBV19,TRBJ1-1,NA,TGTGCCAGTAGTCCCGTACGGAACGAAGCTTTCTTT,CASSPVRNEAFF
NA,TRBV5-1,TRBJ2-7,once,TGCGCCAGCAGCTTGAATTTGGGCAGGGTTTACGGGAGCAGTTCCTACGAGCAGTACTTC,CASSLNLGRVYGSSSYEQYF
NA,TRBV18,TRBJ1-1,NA,TGTGCCAGCTCACCACAGGGTTGGGACACTGAAGCTTTCTTT,CASSPQGWDTEAFF
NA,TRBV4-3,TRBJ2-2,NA,TGCGCCAGCAGCCAGCAACCCCCGGGACCACTGAACACCGGGGAGCTGTTTTTT,CASSQQPPGPLNTGELFF
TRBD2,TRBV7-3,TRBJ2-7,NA,TGTGCCAGCAGCTTAGGAGCGGGGGTCTCCTACGAGCAGTACTTC,CASSLGAGVSYEQYF
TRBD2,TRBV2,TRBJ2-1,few,TGTGCCACCTCAGGGCAGGGAGGGCAGCTTTACAATGAGCAGTTCTTC,CATSGQGGQLYNEQFF
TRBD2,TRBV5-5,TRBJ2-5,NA,TGTGCCAGCAGCTTGCAGGCCCGGCGGGAGAGTCCAGAGACCCAGTACTTC,CASSLQARRESPETQYF
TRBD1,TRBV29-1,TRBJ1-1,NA,TGCAGCGTTGTGTTGGGACAGGTTTTTATGAACACTGAAGCTTTCTTT,CSVVLGQVFMNTEAFF
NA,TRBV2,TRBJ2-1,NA,TGTGCCAGCAGCGAGGGACACTCGAGCTCCTACAATGAGCAGTTCTTC,CASSEGHSSSYNEQFF
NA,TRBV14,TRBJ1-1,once,TGTGCCAGCAGCCGATTAGGTGGGAACACTGAAGCTTTCTTT,CASSRLGGNTEAFF
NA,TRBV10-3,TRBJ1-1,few,TGTGCCATCAGTGAGTCTTTCACAGACAAAGGGAACACTGAAGCTTTCTTT,CAISESFTDKGNTEAFF
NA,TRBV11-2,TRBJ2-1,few,TGTGCCAGCAGCTTAACAGGAGGGTCCTACAATGAGCAGTTCTTC,CASSLTGGSYNEQFF
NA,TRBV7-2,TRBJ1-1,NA,TGTGCCAGCAGCTTAGGTATCCCCCGCCTGATAAACACTGAAGCTTTCTTT,CASSLGIPRLINTEAFF
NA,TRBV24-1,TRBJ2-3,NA,TGTGCCACCAGCGGCCGTCTTGGGGATACGCAGTATTTT,CATSGRLGDTQYF
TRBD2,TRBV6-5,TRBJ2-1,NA,TGTGCCAGCAGCCAAGCGGTAGCGGGGCACAATGAGCAGTTCTTC,CASSQAVAGHNEQFF
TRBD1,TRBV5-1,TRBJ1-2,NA,TGCGCCAGCAGCTTGGCCGGCTTGGGACAGGGCGCCGGCTACACCTTC,CASSLAGLGQGAGYTF
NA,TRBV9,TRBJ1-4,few,TGTGCCAGCAGCGTAGGTCGGGCTGTAACTAATGAAAAACTGTTTTTT,CASSVGRAVTNEKLFF
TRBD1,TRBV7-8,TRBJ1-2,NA,TGTGCCAGCAGCTTAGCTAGACAGGGGCCGTATGGCTACACCTTC,CASSLARQGPYGYTF
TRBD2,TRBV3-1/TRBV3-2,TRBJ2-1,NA,TGTGCCAGCAGCCAAGAATCGGCGGGGGCCTACAATGAGCAGTTCTTC,CASSQESAGAYNEQFF
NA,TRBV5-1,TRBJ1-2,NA,TGCGCCAGCAGCGAACAGGGTTTAGGCTACACCTTC,CASSEQGLGYTF
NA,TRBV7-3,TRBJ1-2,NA,TGTGCCAGCAGCTCGCCCCCAAAAGAGGTCCGCATCTTC,CASSSPPKEVRIF
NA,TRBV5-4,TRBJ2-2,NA,TGTGCCAGCAGCTTGGACACCCACACCGGGGAGCTGTTTTTT,CASSLDTHTGELFF
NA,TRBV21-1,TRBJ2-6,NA,TGTGCCAGCAGCCCTGGAGTGGCTGGGGCCAACGTCCTGACTTTC,CASSPGVAGANVLTF
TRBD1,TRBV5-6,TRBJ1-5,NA,TGTGCCAGCAGCTTGGGACAGGGGGCACATCAGCCCCAGCATTTT,CASSLGQGAHQPQHF
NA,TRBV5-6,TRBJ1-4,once,TGTGCCAGCAGCGCCTCAGGGGCAACTAATGAAAAACTGTTTTTT,CASSASGATNEKLFF
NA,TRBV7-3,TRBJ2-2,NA,TGTGCCAGCAGCTTAAATAGCGGCCCGAGGACCGGGGAGCTGTTTTTT,CASSLNSGPRTGELFF
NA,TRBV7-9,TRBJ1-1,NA,TGTGCCAGCAGCCTAAGCCTGAACACTGAAGCTTTCTTT,CASSLSLNTEAFF
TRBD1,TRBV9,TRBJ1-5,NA,TGTGCCAGCACCCGCCAAGTGGACAGGTCTTATAGCAATCAGCCCCAGCATTTT,CASTRQVDRSYSNQPQHF
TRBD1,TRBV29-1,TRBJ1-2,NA,TGCAGCGTTGGGGACAGGGACAGTGGCTACACCTTC,CSVGDRDSGYTF